The rows below give T cell receptor beta chains drawn from one sample of a study of cytomegalovirus exposure and HLA in healthy donors. Some clones are missing from TCRdb's copy, which holds only in-frame ones; the method was immunoSEQ multiplex PCR. This table has under 200,000 clones, 80% to 90% appearing once. Source material: PBMCs. These receptors originate from a man younger than 30 in good health and CMV-seronegative. Each CDR3 is given with its conserved first and last residue. D genes are given only for firm matches. Rows give clone size only sometimes, using once, few, many, or a class for an expanded clone.

once,TRBJ2-7,TRBD1,TRBV6-5,TGTGCCAGCAGTCAATGGAAACAGGGGTACGAGCAGTACTTC,CASSQWKQGYEQYF
once,TRBJ1-5,TRBD1,TRBV7-9,TGTGCCAGCAGGCGGGACAGGGGGCAGCCCCAGCATTTT,CASRRDRGQPQHF
NA,TRBJ2-7,TRBD1,TRBV5-1,TGCGCCAGCAGCCCCGGACAGGTCTACGAGCAGTACTTC,CASSPGQVYEQYF
NA,TRBJ2-7,TRBD1,TRBV18,TGTGCCAGCTCAACTACAGGGGGCGCGTACGAGCAGTACTTC,CASSTTGGAYEQYF
NA,TRBJ2-1,TRBD2,TRBV6-5,TGTGCCAGCAGTAAGGCTAGCGGGAGGGCCGCTGAGCAGTTCTTC,CASSKASGRAAEQFF
NA,TRBJ2-3,TRBD2,TRBV15,TGTGCCACCAGCAGAGGGGGGACTAGCGGGATGATCCTGACAGATACGCAGTATTTT,CATSRGGTSGMILTDTQYF
few,TRBJ1-6,NA,TRBV2,TGTGCCAGCAGTGACAGGGGTCGCTATAATTCACCCCTCCACTTT,CASSDRGRYNSPLHF
NA,TRBJ1-3,TRBD1,TRBV4-3,TGCGCCAGCAGCCAAGAGGGGACAGCCAGGGACACCATATATTTT,CASSQEGTARDTIYF
NA,TRBJ2-7,NA,TRBV5-4,TGTGCCAGCAGCGCGGACACTTCCTACGAGCAGTACTTC,CASSADTSYEQYF
NA,TRBJ1-6,NA,TRBV7-8,TGTGCCAGCAGCGCGACGACAGGAAATTATAATTCACCCCTCCACTTT,CASSATTGNYNSPLHF
once,TRBJ2-2,NA,TRBV11-3,TGTGCCAGCAGCCCACTCCCTTCCGGGGAGCTGTTTTTT,CASSPLPSGELFF
NA,TRBJ1-3,TRBD1,TRBV28,TGTGCCAGCAGTTGGCCGACAGGGGCTGGAAACACCATATATTTT,CASSWPTGAGNTIYF
few,TRBJ1-2,TRBD1,TRBV7-3,TGTGCCAGCAGCTTGGGCAGACAGGGGGCATATGGCTACACCTTC,CASSLGRQGAYGYTF